Shown below are 30 T cell receptor beta chains from a single sample sequenced in a study of blood T cell repertoires in COVID-19. Only in-frame clones appear in the TCRdb table, and some are missing; sequencing was by immunoSEQ multiplex PCR. The data hold about 280,000 clones, with roughly 90% observed a single time. Sequenced material: peripheral blood. These receptors were taken from a middle-aged man with acute or convalescent COVID-19.

This clone was seen just once. The chain employs TRBV27 and TRBJ2-7; no reliable D call. With 2 bases removed from V and 4 bases from J, the gap between germline ends came to 21 bases. Germline CDR1 is MNHEY and CDR2 is SMNVEV (reference sequence). The CDR3 is 17 residues long. The CDR3 loop reads CASSLSSQTRPGYEQYF. DNA of the CDR3: TGTGCCAGCAGTTTAAGTTCCCAGACGAGGCCTGGATACGAGCAGTACTTC.

The chain joins TRBV14 to TRBJ1-4, with D unclear. The germline V and J ends were trimmed by 4 bases and 10 bases, with 10 bases remaining between them. Germline V gene lookup returns CDR1 SGHDN and CDR2 FVKESK. The CDR3 consists of 12 residues. Here the CDR3 DNA reads TGTGCCAGCAGCCGAGGACGGGGAAAACTGTTTTTT. This codes for CASSRGRGKLFF.

The chain links TRBV11-2 to TRBJ1-3, with TRBD1 as a possible D gene (6 bases). Deletions cut 5 bases from V and 7 bases from J, with 21 bases between. Germline V gives CDR1 SGHAT, CDR2 FQNNGV. CDR3 length: 16 amino acids. The CDR3 sequence is CASSNPPGHRGNTIYF. The CDR3 DNA reads TGTGCCAGCAGCAACCCTCCGGGACATCGAGGGAACACCATATATTTT. The whole variable domain, filled in from reference TRBV11-2 and TRBJ1-3, reads EAGVAQSPRYKIIEKRQSVAFWCNPISGHATLYWYQQILGQGPKLLIQFQNNGVVDDSQLPKDRFSAERLKGVDSTLKIQPAKLEDSAVYLCASSNPPGHRGNTIYFGEGSWLTVV.

V usage is TRBV5-1 and J usage is TRBJ1-2; 8 bases agree with TRBD1. CDR1 is SGHRS, CDR2 YFSETQ, per germline. Unmatched junction bases numbered 4, after V lost 4 bases and J lost 8 bases. CDR3 size: 12 residues. The CDR3 loop is CASSATGEGYTF. The CDR3 coding sequence is TGCGCCAGCAGCGCGACAGGGGAAGGCTACACCTTC.

The J gene is TRBJ2-3, the V gene TRBV5-6; 10 bases fit TRBD1. Trimming took 4 bases from V and 3 from J; bases not matched to a gene: 2. The CDR3 is 14 residues long. Germline V lookup: CDR1 SGHDT, CDR2 YYEEEE. CDR3 protein: CASSVGQGTDTQYF. DNA of the CDR3: TGTGCCAGCAGCGTGGGACAGGGGACAGATACGCAGTATTTT.

The genes are TRBV6-5 and TRBJ1-1; TRBD1 aligns across 8 bases. This CDR3 is built from 15 residues. V shed 0 bases, J shed 3 bases, and the junction held 3 bases outside the gene matches. From germline, CDR1 is MNHEY and CDR2 SVGAGI. CDR3 region: CASSYSIQGDTEAFF. The CDR3 nucleotides read TGTGCCAGCAGTTACTCGATACAGGGGGACACTGAAGCTTTCTTT.

A word on this clone: This sample includes further DNA sequences coding for the same CDR3. The V gene is TRBV5-1, the J gene TRBJ2-3; TRBD2 might be the D (5 bases). The CDR3 has 12 amino acids. Germline CDR1 SGHRS, CDR2 YFSETQ. The ends were cut back, 4 bases at V and 5 bases at J, with 8 bases in the middle. CDR3 coding DNA: TGCGCCAGCAGCCTCGGAGGAGATACGCAGTATTTT. Its translation: CASSLGGDTQYF.

CDR3 nucleotide sequence: TGTGCCAGCAGTTCCCCTTTCCGGGCTGAAGCTTTCTTT. This sequence encodes CASSSPFRAEAFF. V is TRBV12-3 or TRBV12-4 and J is TRBJ1-1; D is undetermined. The CDR3 runs to 13 residues. V dropped 4 bases and J dropped 6 bases, with 12 bases sitting between them.

The V and J genes are TRBV30 and TRBJ2-5; D is possibly TRBD1 (5 bases). The CDR3 runs to 12 residues. Trimming cost V 4 bases and J 9 bases, with 15 bases left between them. CDR1 GTSNPN and CDR2 SVGIG come from the germline V gene (reference sequence). CDR3: CAWTPGRVAQYF. The CDR3 DNA is TGTGCCTGGACCCCGGGCAGGGTGGCCCAGTACTTC.

In this sample, this clone turned up a few times. The chain couples TRBV5-8 to TRBJ1-1; tentatively, D is TRBD1 (6 bases). CDR1 is SGHTS and CDR2 is YDEGEE in the germline V gene. This CDR3 is built from 13 residues. Trimming took 6 bases from V and 5 from J, leaving 14 bases between them. CDR3 bases: TGTGCCAGCACTCGGGGGGCGGGAACTGAAGCTTTCTTT. Its translation: CASTRGAGTEAFF.

The CDR3 DNA reads as TGTGCCAGTAGCACCAATCTAGCGGGGAGGAACACCGGGGAGCTGTTTTTT. Amino acid sequence: CASSTNLAGRNTGELFF. The chain recombines TRBV19 with TRBJ2-2, with 9 bases aligning to TRBD2. The length of the CDR3 is 17 residues. The V gene's germline CDR1 is LNHDA and CDR2 SQIVND (reference sequence). Trimming cost V 6 bases and J 1 base; bases outside gene matches: 9.

The genes are TRBV6-6 and TRBJ1-4, with 7 nucleotides matching TRBD1. Germline CDR1 reads MNHNY; CDR2 reads SVGAGI (reference sequence). The CDR3 has 12 amino acids. The J segment lost 7 bases and the V segment lost 4 bases, leaving 0 bases of the junction unmatched. The CDR3 bases are TGTGCCAGCAGTTGGGACAGTGAAAAACTGTTTTTT. Its translation is CASSWDSEKLFF.

The rearrangement links TRBV5-1 to TRBJ2-5, with a tentative D call TRBD2 (6 bases). V lost 7 bases and J lost 2, with 9 bases in between. The CDR3 is 12 residues long. Germline loops: CDR1 SGHRS, CDR2 YFSETQ. CDR3 sequence reads: CASGGLQETQYF. CDR3 DNA sequence: TGCGCCAGCGGGGGACTTCAAGAGACCCAGTACTTC.

This rearrangement joins TRBV6-5 to TRBJ2-7; TRBD1 matches at 7 bases. Germline V gene lookup returns CDR1 MNHEY and CDR2 SVGAGI. Trimming removed 6 bases from V and 2 bases from J; junction bases left unmatched: 7. The CDR3 loop spans 14 amino acids. CDR3 amino acids: CASRTYRGPYEQYF. The CDR3 nucleotides read TGTGCCAGCAGAACCTACAGGGGCCCCTACGAGCAGTACTTC.

CDR3 loop: CASRFFQGSPYEQYF. The CDR3 DNA reads TGTGCCAGCAGATTCTTTCAGGGGAGTCCCTACGAGCAGTACTTC. The rearrangement links TRBV6-5 to TRBJ2-7, with a weak D call TRBD1 (6 bases). The CDR3 is 15 residues long. Germline V gene sequence: CDR1 MNHEY, CDR2 SVGAGI. V was trimmed by 6 bases and J by 2 bases, leaving 17 bases between them.

This rearrangement joins TRBV6-5 to TRBJ1-6; D gene ambiguous. Looked up from germline, CDR1 is MNHEY and CDR2 is SVGAGI. Trimming stripped 7 bases from V and 0 bases from J, with 10 bases between. The length of the CDR3 is 15 residues. The CDR3 spells CASTLGSSYNSPLHF. The DNA for the CDR3 is TGTGCCAGCACTTTGGGGAGCTCCTATAATTCACCCCTCCACTTT.

The rearrangement joins TRBV5-1 to TRBJ1-2, with 7 bases identical to TRBD1. Germline CDR1 is SGHRS and CDR2 is YFSETQ. The CDR3 contains 16 residues. V trimming: 4 bases; J trimming: 5 bases; junction bases outside the gene matches: 14. The CDR3 reads CASSPTPGTAFYGYTF. The CDR3 bases are TGCGCCAGCAGCCCCACCCCCGGGACAGCGTTTTATGGCTACACCTTC.

This chain uses TRBV19 with TRBJ2-1; possibly TRBD2 for D (6 bases). V lost 5 bases and J 3 bases, leaving 17 bases between the germline ends. CDR3 length: 16 amino acids. CDR1 and CDR2 from the germline V gene are LNHDA and SQIVND (reference sequence). Here the CDR3 DNA reads TGTGCCAGTAGTGAGATGGCGGGAACCCTCTACAATGAGCAGTTCTTC. Protein sequence: CASSEMAGTLYNEQFF.

The chain links TRBV5-4 to TRBJ1-4; D unclear. The CDR3 spans 14 residues. The germline CDR1 and CDR2 sequences are SGHNT and YYREEE (reference sequence). The V end was cut by 0 bases, the J end by 7 bases, with 10 bases between. The CDR3 spells CASSLDSNREKLFF. The CDR3 DNA sequence: TGTGCCAGCAGCTTGGACAGTAACCGTGAAAAACTGTTTTTT. Based on the CDR3 plus reference TRBV5-4 and TRBJ1-4, the full variable domain is ETGVTQSPTHLIKTRGQQVTLRCSSQSGHNTVSWYQQALGQGPQFIFQYYREEENGRGNFPPRFSGLQFPNYSSELNVNALELDDSALYLCASSLDSNREKLFFGSGTQLSVL.

The rearrangement links TRBV6-5 to TRBJ2-1; 8 bases are shared with TRBD2. CDR1 is MNHEY and CDR2 is SVGAGI in the germline V gene. The V and J ends lost 7 bases and 7 bases, in that order; junction bases with no gene match: 6. This CDR3 comprises 13 residues. The CDR3 region has the DNA TGTGCCAGCAAAAGACTAGCGAAGAATGAGCAGTTCTTC. Translating gives CASKRLAKNEQFF.

A few counts support this clone. The V gene is TRBV18, the J gene TRBJ2-1, with a possible D match to TRBD2 (6 bases). Germline values: CDR1 KGHSH, CDR2 LQKENI. The V gene lost 6 bases and the J gene lost 8 bases, with 20 bases spanning the gap. The CDR3 runs to 15 residues. The CDR3, as DNA: TGTGCCAGCTCGCGTTATTCTCAGGGAGGCGATGAGCAGTTCTTC. Amino acid sequence: CASSRYSQGGDEQFF.

The chain joins TRBV2 to TRBJ1-1; D is undetermined. The CDR3 loop spans 14 amino acids. Looked up from germline, CDR1 is SNHLY and CDR2 is FYNNEI. V shed 1 base and J shed 1 base, with 7 bases lying between them. The CDR3 sequence: CASSEGYKNTEAFF. CDR3 bases: TGTGCCAGCAGTGAAGGTTACAAGAACACTGAAGCTTTCTTT.

The rearrangement uses TRBV27 and TRBJ2-7; D might be TRBD1 (5 bases). The CDR3 is made up of 15 amino acids. V lost 2 bases and J lost 1, with 12 bases in between. The germline gives CDR1 MNHEY, CDR2 SMNVEV (reference sequence). CDR3 DNA sequence: TGTGCCAGCAGTTTAGCCCCCGACAGATCCTACGAGCAGTACTTC. The encoded protein is CASSLAPDRSYEQYF.

The V call is TRBV10-3, the J call TRBJ2-1; tentative D call: TRBD2 (6 bases). V was pared by 4 bases and J by 13 bases, with 11 bases between. The CDR3 is 11 residues long. Germline V gene lookup returns CDR1 ENHRY and CDR2 SYGVKD. The CDR3 reads CAISGRDFQFF. CDR3 DNA sequence: TGTGCCATCAGTGGGCGGGATTTTCAGTTCTTC.

This clone showed up just a few times. This chain uses TRBV2 with TRBJ1-3; D not certain. The CDR3 contains 15 residues. Trimming took off 3 bases at V and 0 bases at J, with 9 bases between the two ends. Germline CDR1 and CDR2: SNHLY and FYNNEI. The CDR3 spells CASSDDINSGNTIYF. The CDR3 DNA follows: TGTGCCAGCAGTGACGACATCAACTCTGGAAACACCATATATTTT.

The rearrangement joins TRBV21-1 to TRBJ1-2. TRBV21-1 is labeled a pseudogene. The CDR3 covers 13 residues. The CDR3 loop is CASEVRGGEGYTF. In DNA, the CDR3 is TGTGCCAGCGAGGTTCGGGGGGGCGAGGGCTACACCTTC.

The J gene is TRBJ1-2, the V gene TRBV13, with D possibly TRBD1 on 5 matching bases. Germline V gives CDR1 PRHDT, CDR2 FYEKMQ (reference sequence). The CDR3 contains 14 residues. The ends were cut back, 2 bases at V and 6 bases at J, with 13 bases in the middle. The CDR3 DNA reads TGTGCCAGCAGCTTAAACGGGCAGGGCGATGGCTACACCTTC. Residues: CASSLNGQGDGYTF.

The chain carries TRBV3-1 (or the pseudogene TRBV3-2) and TRBJ2-3, with 8 bases fitting TRBD2. CDR3 size: 16 residues. V was pared by 4 bases and J by 1 base, with 7 bases of the junction left unmatched. Germline V lookup: CDR1 LGHDT, CDR2 YNNKEL (reference sequence). CDR3 in amino acids: CASSPLGGGRTDTQYF. In DNA, the CDR3 is TGTGCCAGCAGCCCCCTTGGCGGGGGGCGCACAGATACGCAGTATTTT.

This clone was picked up one time. The rearrangement links TRBV2 to TRBJ1-1; 11 positions match TRBD1. The length of the CDR3 is 15 residues. With 8 bases clipped from V and 2 bases from J, the junction kept 7 bases outside the gene matches. CDR1 and CDR2 (germline): SNHLY, FYNNEI. This CDR3 reads CASRTGGLLNTEAFF. The DNA for the CDR3 is TGTGCCAGCCGGACAGGGGGCCTTTTAAACACTGAAGCTTTCTTT.

This clone was observed a single time. The CDR3 region is CASSPGRAGELFF. Here the CDR3 DNA reads TGTGCCAGCAGCCCAGGAAGAGCCGGGGAGCTGTTTTTT. V and J are TRBV7-2 and TRBJ2-2, with D uncertain. Between the trimmed V and J ends, which lost 5 bases and 6 bases, there was a span of 10 bases. The CDR3 runs 13 residues. Germline CDR1 and CDR2: SGHTA and FQGNSA.